Shown below are 30 T cell receptor beta chains from a single sample sequenced in a study of PD-1 blockade in classical Hodgkin lymphoma. Time point: cycle 4 day 1 (C4D1), after less than 7 weeks of nivolumab. Each of the patients experienced relapse following autologous stem cell transplantation, and their brentuximab vedotin exposure differed. Repertoires were generated with immunoSEQ multiplex PCR, while TCRdb's copy carries only in-frame clones and drops some. The sample shows some 33,000 clones, 81% of them seen only once. The source was peripheral blood mononuclear cells (PBMCs), collected before the fourth cycle of nivolumab. The receptors stem from a human donor with classical Hodgkin lymphoma.

V gene TRBV5-5 combines with J gene TRBJ2-7; TRBD1 aligns across 8 bases. The CDR3 covers 18 residues. Trimming took 4 bases from V and 6 from J; bases not matched to a gene: 21. Germline loops: CDR1 SGHKS, CDR2 YYEKEE (reference sequence). CDR3 sequence (DNA): TGTGCCAGCAGCAATCAGCCTGGGCAGGGGGCCGTTGGGGGCGAGCAGTACGTC. It is translated as CASSNQPGQGAVGGEQYV.

V gene TRBV27 combines with J gene TRBJ2-1, with D hard to call. V was clipped by 5 bases and J by 2 bases, with 16 bases between them. The germline CDR1 and CDR2 sequences are MNHEY and SMNVEV (reference sequence). There are 16 residues in the CDR3. The CDR3, as DNA: TGTGCCAGCAGTCTCCTACCCCTTCTGCCCTACAATGAGCAGTTCTTC. Translation: CASSLLPLLPYNEQFF.

The chain combines TRBV9 with TRBJ2-1, with D perhaps TRBD1 (6 bases). Looked up from germline, CDR1 is SGDLS and CDR2 is YYNGEE. The V end lost 4 bases, the J end lost 6 bases, and 17 bases lay between the germline ends. CDR3 size: 15 residues. CDR3 in amino acids: CASSFRGTRGNEQFF. CDR3 DNA: TGTGCCAGCAGCTTCAGGGGTACGAGAGGCAATGAGCAGTTCTTC.

This clone was recorded once. The J gene is TRBJ2-2, the V gene TRBV10-3; D may be TRBD1 (5 bases). The V end was cut by 0 bases, the J end by 8 bases, with 7 bases between. Looked up from germline, CDR1 is ENHRY and CDR2 is SYGVKD. This CDR3 is 13 amino acids long. Here the CDR3 reads CAISESRTGELFF. The CDR3 DNA sequence: TGTGCCATCAGTGAGTCGAGGACAGGGGAGCTGTTTTTT.

This chain links TRBV19 with TRBJ2-2, with 7 nucleotides matching TRBD1. Trimming took 9 bases from V and 7 from J; bases not matched to a gene: 5. The CDR3 totals 12 residues. From germline, CDR1 is LNHDA and CDR2 SQIVND (reference sequence). Written as DNA, the CDR3 is TGTGCCAGCCGACAGGGCCACGGGGAGCTGTTTTTT. It is translated as CASRQGHGELFF.

The rearrangement joins TRBV10-3 to TRBJ1-5; 9 positions agree with TRBD1. Germline values: CDR1 ENHRY, CDR2 SYGVKD. With V trimmed by 11 bases and J by 6 bases, 8 bases remained unmatched. The CDR3 runs to 13 residues. CDR3 in amino acids: CAVRDREGQPQHF. For the CDR3, the DNA is TGTGCCGTCCGGGACAGGGAAGGTCAGCCCCAGCATTTT.

The V gene is TRBV4-3, the J gene TRBJ2-5; 8 positions match TRBD1. The length of the CDR3 is 14 residues. CDR1 is LGHNA, CDR2 YSLEER, per germline. J lost 4 bases, V lost 4 bases, and 5 bases had no gene match. CDR3 sequence: CASSPRQGLETQYF. CDR3 nucleotides: TGCGCCAGCAGCCCAAGACAGGGGCTAGAGACCCAGTACTTC.

The genes are TRBV19 and TRBJ1-5, with D hard to call. The CDR3 sequence is 14 residues long. V was pared by 1 base and J by 9 bases, with 13 bases between. The germline CDR1 and CDR2 sequences are LNHDA and SQIVND (reference sequence). CDR3: CASSIGGPLGPQHF. The CDR3 DNA is TGTGCCAGTAGTATAGGAGGACCCTTAGGGCCCCAGCATTTT.

The chain joins TRBV7-8 to TRBJ2-7; the D gene is possibly TRBD2 (6 bases). The V end lost 7 bases, the J end lost 2 bases, and 21 bases lay between the germline ends. The germline CDR1 and CDR2 sequences are SGHVS and FQNEAQ. CDR3 length: 16 amino acids. The CDR3 DNA reads as TGTGCCAGCACCCGGCGGCGGGGCTCGCTTACCTACGAGCAGTACTTC. This codes for CASTRRRGSLTYEQYF.

V usage is TRBV25-1 and J usage is TRBJ2-3; unclear D gene. This CDR3 comprises 15 residues. V lost 8 bases to trimming and J lost 5 bases, with 20 bases between them. Germline CDR1 is MGHDK and CDR2 is SYGVNS. The CDR3 DNA follows: TGTGCCAGCGCGCACCTGGGGTCCGGCAGAGATACGCAGTATTTT. Translated: CASAHLGSGRDTQYF.

This chain joins TRBV5-1 and TRBJ1-5, with TRBD1 matching 10 bases. CDR1 is SGHRS, CDR2 YFSETQ, per germline. CDR3 size: 15 residues. Trimming removed 4 bases from V and 5 bases from J; junction bases left unmatched: 6. DNA for the CDR3: TGCGCCAGCAGCCCACGGACAGGGGGAGATCAGCCCCAGCATTTT. It codes for CASSPRTGGDQPQHF.

J is TRBJ1-2 and V is TRBV4-2, with a tentative D call TRBD1 (5 bases). Germline V CDR1 and CDR2: LGHNA, YNFKEQ. CDR3 length: 15 amino acids. Trimming left V 0 bases short and J 3 bases short, with 11 bases between. The DNA for the CDR3 is TGTGCCAGCAGCCAAGATGGAAGCAGGGACTATGGCTACACCTTC. Translation: CASSQDGSRDYGYTF.

The CDR3 reads CASSLGRNTEAFF. The CDR3 nucleotides are TGCGCCAGCAGCTTGGGCAGGAACACTGAAGCTTTCTTT. The chain employs TRBV5-1 and TRBJ1-1; D not resolved. Germline lookup yields CDR1 SGHRS and CDR2 YFSETQ. CDR3 size: 13 residues. The V end lost 0 bases, the J end lost 1 base, and 4 bases lay between the germline ends.

V usage is TRBV11-2 and J usage is TRBJ2-3, with 10 positions matching TRBD2. There are 16 residues in the CDR3. Germline V gives CDR1 SGHAT, CDR2 FQNNGV. Unmatched junction bases numbered 5, after V lost 2 bases and J lost 3 bases. The CDR3 loop is CASSLRLAGGTDTQYF. CDR3 nucleotide sequence: TGTGCCAGCAGCTTAAGACTAGCGGGCGGTACAGATACGCAGTATTTT.

Comment on this clone: This clone may be a read error of a much larger clone one base away. The V and J genes are TRBV18 and TRBJ1-5; maybe TRBD1 (6 bases). Germline V CDR1 and CDR2: KGHSH, LQKENI. This CDR3 comprises 13 residues. The CDR3 loop reads CASSGQNNQLQHF. CDR3 nucleotide sequence: TGTGCCAGCTCAGGACAGAACAATCAGCTCCAGCATTTT.

This clone was found once. The J gene is TRBJ2-3, the V gene TRBV7-2; 16 nucleotides match TRBD2. CDR3 length: 16 residues. The germline V gene has CDR1 SGHTA and CDR2 FQGNSA. V lost 8 bases, J lost 5 bases, and 7 bases stayed unmatched. CDR3 DNA: TGTGCCAGCCGATCGGGACTAGCGGGAGGGCTAGATACGCAGTATTTT. Translation: CASRSGLAGGLDTQYF.

V gene TRBV28 combines with J gene TRBJ1-1; maybe TRBD1 (6 bases). CDR3 length equals 16 residues. The germline gives CDR1 MDHEN, CDR2 SYDVKM. V lost 5 bases, J lost 0 bases, and 16 bases lay in between. CDR3 protein: CASSETGYYMNTEAFF. The CDR3 nucleotides read TGTGCCAGCAGTGAGACAGGCTATTACATGAACACTGAAGCTTTCTTT.

This clone was observed a few times. The J gene is TRBJ1-2, the V gene TRBV15; weak D call: TRBD1 (5 bases). The CDR3 runs to 14 residues. V was clipped by 0 bases and J by 6 bases, with 11 bases between them. Germline-derived CDR1 and CDR2 are LNHNV and YYDKDF (reference sequence). The CDR3 sequence: CATSRDLGHHGYTF. The CDR3 bases are TGTGCCACCAGCAGAGATTTAGGACATCATGGCTACACCTTC.

This rearrangement joins TRBV11-1 to TRBJ2-6; the D is unclear. The V end lost 3 bases, the J end lost 0 bases, and 12 bases lay between the germline ends. This CDR3 is 17 amino acids long. CDR1 and CDR2 from the germline V gene are SGHAT and FQDESV (reference sequence). CDR3 sequence: CASSFNQPRSGANVLTF. The CDR3 nucleotides are TGTGCCAGCAGCTTCAATCAGCCCCGCTCTGGGGCCAACGTCCTGACTTTC.

There are a few counts of this clone. V usage is TRBV7-9 and J usage is TRBJ2-5; the match to TRBD1 covers 7 bases. Germline CDR1 is SEHNR and CDR2 is FQNEAQ (reference sequence). The CDR3 has 13 amino acids. V gave up 6 bases and J gave up 3 bases; unmatched junction bases: 4. CDR3 sequence reads: CASRRQGEETQYF. CDR3 nucleotide sequence: TGTGCCAGCAGGCGTCAGGGGGAAGAGACCCAGTACTTC.

The chain joins TRBV27 to TRBJ1-4; 9 bases line up with TRBD1. J was trimmed by 1 base and V by 6 bases; bases with no gene match: 0. In germline, CDR1 is MNHEY, CDR2 SMNVEV (reference sequence). CDR3 length: 14 amino acids. CDR3 bases: TGTGCCAGCAGGGACAGGGGAACTAATGAAAAACTGTTTTTT. It specifies CASRDRGTNEKLFF.

The chain couples TRBV7-9 to TRBJ1-2; D call uncertain. The CDR3 sequence is 15 residues long. Germline values: CDR1 SEHNR, CDR2 FQNEAQ (reference sequence). The V end was cut by 5 bases, the J end by 4 bases, with 17 bases between. CDR3 DNA: TGTGCCAGCAGCCCGGGTGGGTCTATGGGCTATGGCTACACCTTC. Translated, it gives CASSPGGSMGYGYTF.

This chain joins TRBV9 and TRBJ1-1, with TRBD1 as a possible D gene (5 bases). This CDR3 contains 12 residues. Per germline, CDR1 SGDLS and CDR2 YYNGEE. The germline V and J ends were trimmed by 5 bases and 5 bases, with 10 bases remaining between them. CDR3 residues: CASSRDGTEAFF. The CDR3 DNA is TGTGCCAGCAGTCGGGACGGGACTGAAGCTTTCTTT.

The V and J genes are TRBV7-2 and TRBJ2-7, with 11 bases fitting TRBD2. CDR1 and CDR2 from the germline V gene are SGHTA and FQGNSA. The CDR3 totals 17 residues. V was pared by 5 bases and J by 2 bases, with 11 bases of the junction left unmatched. CDR3 protein: CASSTRGGTSGAYEQYF. CDR3 sequence (DNA): TGTGCCAGCAGCACCAGAGGCGGGACTAGCGGAGCCTACGAGCAGTACTTC.

This clone has just a few counts. The chain has TRBV2 and TRBJ2-2; 8 bases line up with TRBD2. Germline lookup yields CDR1 SNHLY and CDR2 FYNNEI. The trim removed 6 bases at V and 7 bases at J, leaving 7 bases unmatched. The CDR3 has 14 amino acids. The CDR3 loop reads CASRPTTSVGELFF. The CDR3 nucleotides read TGTGCCAGCAGGCCCACGACTAGCGTCGGGGAGCTGTTTTTT.

This clone was counted between two and nine times. The chain carries TRBV6-1 and TRBJ1-2; D remains unclear. The CDR3 totals 15 residues. V was pared by 0 bases and J by 6 bases, with 14 bases between. Germline loops: CDR1 MNHNS, CDR2 SASEGT. The DNA of the CDR3 is TGTGCCAGCAGTGAAGCGCGAAACTCCCGGGATGGCTACACCTTC. Translated, it gives CASSEARNSRDGYTF.

V usage is TRBV28 and J usage is TRBJ1-6; 7 bases fit TRBD1. Germline loops: CDR1 MDHEN, CDR2 SYDVKM. The CDR3 has 15 amino acids. V lost 7 bases and J lost 10; bases outside the gene matches: 13. In DNA form, the CDR3 reads TGTGCCAGCACCCCGGGGCAGGGGGTCGTATCACCCCTCCACTTT. Encoded protein: CASTPGQGVVSPLHF.

The chain is built from TRBV28 and TRBJ2-1, with TRBD2 identical over 9 bases. The J segment lost 2 bases and the V segment lost 3 bases, leaving 5 bases of the junction unmatched. The CDR3 sequence is 16 residues long. From germline, CDR1 is MDHEN and CDR2 SYDVKM. The CDR3 loop is CASSFRASGTYNEQFF. The DNA of the CDR3 is TGTGCCAGCAGTTTTCGCGCTAGCGGGACCTACAATGAGCAGTTCTTC.

The V and J genes are TRBV28 and TRBJ1-1; no clear D. V gave up 7 bases and J gave up 6 bases, with 12 bases separating them. The CDR3 covers 12 residues. Germline-derived CDR1 and CDR2 are MDHEN and SYDVKM. CDR3 loop: CASTSRRPEAFF. In nucleotides, the CDR3 is TGTGCCAGCACCTCCCGCCGTCCTGAAGCTTTCTTT.

The chain combines TRBV5-4 with TRBJ2-7, with 7 nucleotides matching TRBD2. Germline V gives CDR1 SGHNT, CDR2 YYREEE (reference sequence). The ends lost 4 bases at V and 0 bases at J; junction bases unmatched: 13. There are 17 residues in the CDR3. The CDR3 coding sequence is TGTGCCAGCAGCCTCCGGGGCGGGGCGGGAGTCTCCTACGAGCAGTACTTC. The encoded protein is CASSLRGGAGVSYEQYF.